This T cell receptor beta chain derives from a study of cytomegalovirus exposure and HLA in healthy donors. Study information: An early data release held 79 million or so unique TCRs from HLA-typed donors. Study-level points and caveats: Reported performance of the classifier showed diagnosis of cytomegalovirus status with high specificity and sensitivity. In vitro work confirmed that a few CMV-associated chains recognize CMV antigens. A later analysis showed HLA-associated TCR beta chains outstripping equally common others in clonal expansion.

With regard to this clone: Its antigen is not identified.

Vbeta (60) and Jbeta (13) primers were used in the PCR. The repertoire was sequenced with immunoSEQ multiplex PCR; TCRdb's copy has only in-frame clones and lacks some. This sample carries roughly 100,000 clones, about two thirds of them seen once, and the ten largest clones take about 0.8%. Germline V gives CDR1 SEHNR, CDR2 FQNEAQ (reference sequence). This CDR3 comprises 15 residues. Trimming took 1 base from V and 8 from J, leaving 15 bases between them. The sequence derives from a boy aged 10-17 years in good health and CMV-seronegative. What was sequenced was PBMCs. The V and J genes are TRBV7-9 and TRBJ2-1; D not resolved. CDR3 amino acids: CASSLGSAATYEQFF. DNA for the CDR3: TGTGCCAGCAGCTTAGGATCGGCGGCTACTTATGAGCAGTTCTTC.